This T cell receptor beta chain derives from a study of cytomegalovirus exposure and HLA in healthy donors. Trimming took 2 bases from V and 0 from J; bases not matched to a gene: 4. Looked up from germline, CDR1 is SGDLS and CDR2 is YYNGEE. The CDR3 is made up of 17 amino acids. The PCR had 60 Vbeta and 13 Jbeta primers. Data came from immunoSEQ multiplex PCR; TCRdb stores just in-frame clones and leaves some out. Of 200,000 to 250,000 clones in the sample, approximately 84% are singletons; the top ten hold approximately 0.5%. The TCR originated in a woman in her thirties or forties in good health and CMV-seronegative. This chain links TRBV9 with TRBJ2-3, with 12 bases matching TRBD2. Sequences were obtained from PBMCs. The CDR3 DNA reads TGTGCCAGCAGCGTCACTAGCGGGGGGCTAAGCACAGATACGCAGTATTTT. Protein sequence: CASSVTSGGLSTDTQYF.